This entry concerns a single T cell receptor beta chain. One entry per CDR3 protein results from TCRdb running MiXCR on the 5' RACE reads. The data show 450,000 or so distinct CDR3 sequences, approximately 18% seen once. CDR3 length equals 13 residues. Germline-derived CDR1 and CDR2 are SGHRS and YFSETQ. V was pared by 2 bases and J by 8 bases, with 2 bases of the junction left unmatched. This record belongs to a study of identical twins. This TCR came from a man aged 50-59 years in good health. The sample comprised naive T cells sorted from blood. The chain has TRBV5-1 and TRBJ1-4, with 8 bases identical to TRBD1. CDR3 sequence (DNA): TGCGCCAGCAGCTTAACAGGGGGAGAAAAACTGTTTTTT. This codes for CASSLTGGEKLFF.